These T cell receptor beta chains were read from a single sample in a study of blood T cell repertoires in COVID-19. The repertoire was sequenced with immunoSEQ multiplex PCR; TCRdb's copy has only in-frame clones and lacks some. The sample has about 26,000 clones, over 75% seen once; the top ten hold roughly 13%. Sequencing was performed on peripheral blood. These receptors originate from a human donor in a cohort sampled during active COVID-19. The donor label of this sample is uncertain. CDR3s include the opening cysteine and the closing phenylalanine or tryptophan. The order of the fields is D gene, V gene, CDR3 protein. A D gene is named only where the DNA matches it firmly.

TRBD1 | TRBV7-2 | CASSLAATGDGYTF
TRBD1 | TRBV4-2 | CASSQDRGQGYGYTF
TRBD2 | TRBV5-5 | CASSQIAGEGTDTQYF
- | TRBV6-5 | CASIRGYGMNTEAFF
TRBD2 | TRBV18 | CASSPGGSLAYEQYF
- | TRBV6-6 | CASSYDSSYEQYF
TRBD1 | TRBV2 | CASSGQAAWAFF
- | TRBV3-1/TRBV3-2 | CASSQGPGGGYTF
TRBD1 | TRBV5-6 | CASSSTGGTYEQYF
- | TRBV4-2 | CASSPLISGANVLTF
- | TRBV30 | CAWSVGRGEAGELFF
- | TRBV4-1 | CASSQFSGPDTQYF
TRBD2 | TRBV27 | CASSRFAPGLADLYEQFF
TRBD1 | TRBV19 | CASSSPDRLGTDTQYF
TRBD1 | TRBV18 | CASSTRTGGNEQFF
TRBD2 | TRBV7-9 | CASSWRLAGGRTDTQYF